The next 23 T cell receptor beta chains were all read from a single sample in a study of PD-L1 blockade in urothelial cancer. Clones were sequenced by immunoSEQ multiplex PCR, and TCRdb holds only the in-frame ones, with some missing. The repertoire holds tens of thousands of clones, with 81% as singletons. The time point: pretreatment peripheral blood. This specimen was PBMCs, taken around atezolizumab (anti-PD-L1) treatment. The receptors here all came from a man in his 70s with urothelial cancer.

The chain's CDR3 is CASRPDRASNQPQHF. CDR3 coding DNA: TGTGCCAGCAGACCGGACAGGGCTAGCAATCAGCCCCAGCATTTT. The V gene is TRBV2, the J gene TRBJ1-5; 8 bases agree with TRBD1. Trimming cost V 6 bases and J 0 bases; bases outside gene matches: 4. Germline CDR1 SNHLY, CDR2 FYNNEI. The CDR3 contains 15 residues. Combining the CDR3 with reference TRBV2 and TRBJ1-5 gives the whole variable domain EPEVTQTPSHQVTQMGQEVILRCVPISNHLYFYWYRQILGQKVEFLVSFYNNEISEKSEIFDDQFSVERPDGSNFTLKIRSTKLEDSAMYFCASRPDRASNQPQHFGDGTRLSIL.

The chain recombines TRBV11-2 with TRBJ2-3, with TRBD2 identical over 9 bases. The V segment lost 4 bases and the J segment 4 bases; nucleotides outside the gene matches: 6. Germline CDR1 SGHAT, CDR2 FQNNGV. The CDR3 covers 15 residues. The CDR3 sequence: CASSSERGAADTQYF. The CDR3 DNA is TGTGCCAGCAGCTCAGAGCGGGGGGCCGCAGATACGCAGTATTTT.

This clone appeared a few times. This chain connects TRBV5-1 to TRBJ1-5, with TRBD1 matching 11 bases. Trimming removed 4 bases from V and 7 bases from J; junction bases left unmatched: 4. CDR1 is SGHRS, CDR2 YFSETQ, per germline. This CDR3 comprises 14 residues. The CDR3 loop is CASSLGTGGQPQHF. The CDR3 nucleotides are TGCGCCAGCAGCCTAGGGACAGGGGGACAGCCCCAGCATTTT.

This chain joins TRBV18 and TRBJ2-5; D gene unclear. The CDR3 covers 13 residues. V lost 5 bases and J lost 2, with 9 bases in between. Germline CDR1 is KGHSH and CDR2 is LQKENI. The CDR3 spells CASSYDGQETQYF. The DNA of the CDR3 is TGTGCCAGCTCATATGACGGGCAAGAGACCCAGTACTTC.

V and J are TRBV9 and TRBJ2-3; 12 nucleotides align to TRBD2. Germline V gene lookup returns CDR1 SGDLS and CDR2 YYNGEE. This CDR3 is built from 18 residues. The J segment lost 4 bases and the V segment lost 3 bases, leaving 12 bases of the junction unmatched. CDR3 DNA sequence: TGTGCCAGCAGCGGGACCCCGTCTAGCGGGGGGGAATCAGATACGCAGTATTTT. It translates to CASSGTPSSGGESDTQYF. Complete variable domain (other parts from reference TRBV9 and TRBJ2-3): DSGVTQTPKHLITATGQRVTLRCSPRSGDLSVYWYQQSLDQGLQFLIQYYNGEERAKGNILERFSAQQFPDLHSELNLSSLELGDSALYFCASSGTPSSGGESDTQYFGPGTRLTVL.

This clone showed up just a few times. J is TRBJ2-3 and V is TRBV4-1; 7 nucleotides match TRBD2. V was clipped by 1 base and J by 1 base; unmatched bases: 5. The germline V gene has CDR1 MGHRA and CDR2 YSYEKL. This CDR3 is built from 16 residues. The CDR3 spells CASSQAPAGGTDTQYF. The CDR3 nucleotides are TGCGCCAGCAGCCAAGCTCCTGCGGGGGGCACAGATACGCAGTATTTT.

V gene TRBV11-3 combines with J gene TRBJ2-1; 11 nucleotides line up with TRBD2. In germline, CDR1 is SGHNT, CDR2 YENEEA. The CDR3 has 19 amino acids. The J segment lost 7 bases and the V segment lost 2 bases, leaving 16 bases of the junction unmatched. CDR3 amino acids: CASSLSGTSGSHWGNEQFF. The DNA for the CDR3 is TGTGCCAGCAGCTTAAGCGGTACTAGCGGGAGCCATTGGGGGAATGAGCAGTTCTTC.

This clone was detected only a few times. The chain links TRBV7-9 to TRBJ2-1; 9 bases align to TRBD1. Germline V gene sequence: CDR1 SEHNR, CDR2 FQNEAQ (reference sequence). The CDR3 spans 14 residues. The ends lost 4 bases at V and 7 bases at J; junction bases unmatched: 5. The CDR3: CASSSGTGWNEQFF. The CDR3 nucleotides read TGTGCCAGCAGCTCCGGGACAGGGTGGAATGAGCAGTTCTTC. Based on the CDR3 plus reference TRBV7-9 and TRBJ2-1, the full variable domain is DTGVSQNPRHKITKRGQNVTFRCDPISEHNRLYWYRQTLGQGPEFLTYFQNEAQLEKSRLLSDRFSAERPKGSFSTLEIQRTEQGDSAMYLCASSSGTGWNEQFFGPGTRLTVL.

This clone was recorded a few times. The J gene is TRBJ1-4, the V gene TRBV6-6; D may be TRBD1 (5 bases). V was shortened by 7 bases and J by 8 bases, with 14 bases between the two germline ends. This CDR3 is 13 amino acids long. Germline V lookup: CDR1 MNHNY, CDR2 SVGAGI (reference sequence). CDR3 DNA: TGTGCCAGCACTCAGGGAAGGGAAGAAAAACTGTTTTTT. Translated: CASTQGREEKLFF.

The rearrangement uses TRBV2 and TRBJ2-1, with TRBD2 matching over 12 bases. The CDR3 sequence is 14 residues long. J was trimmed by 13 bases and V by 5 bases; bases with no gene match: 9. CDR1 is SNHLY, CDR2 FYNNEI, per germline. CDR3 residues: CASSSQGLAGRQFF. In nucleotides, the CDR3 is TGTGCCAGCAGTTCCCAAGGACTAGCGGGACGACAGTTCTTC.

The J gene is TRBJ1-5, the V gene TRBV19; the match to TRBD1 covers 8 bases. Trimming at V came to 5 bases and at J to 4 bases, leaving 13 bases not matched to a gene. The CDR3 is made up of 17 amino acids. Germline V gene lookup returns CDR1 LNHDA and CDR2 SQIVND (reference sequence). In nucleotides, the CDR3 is TGTGCCAGTAGTGGGGGCTGGGGACAGGTCTTAAATCAGCCCCAGCATTTT. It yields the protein CASSGGWGQVLNQPQHF.

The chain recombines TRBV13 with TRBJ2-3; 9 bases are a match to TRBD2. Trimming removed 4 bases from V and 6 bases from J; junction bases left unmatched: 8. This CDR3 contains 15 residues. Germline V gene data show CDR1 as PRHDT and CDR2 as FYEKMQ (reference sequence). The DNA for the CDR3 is TGTGCCAGCAGCTCGGGACTAGCTGACTTGGATACGCAGTATTTT. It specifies CASSSGLADLDTQYF.

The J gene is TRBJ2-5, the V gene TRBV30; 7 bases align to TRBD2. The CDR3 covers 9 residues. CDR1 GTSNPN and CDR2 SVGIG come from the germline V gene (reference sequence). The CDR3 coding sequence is TGTGCGGGAGGGGAGACCCAGTACTTC. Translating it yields CAGGETQYF.

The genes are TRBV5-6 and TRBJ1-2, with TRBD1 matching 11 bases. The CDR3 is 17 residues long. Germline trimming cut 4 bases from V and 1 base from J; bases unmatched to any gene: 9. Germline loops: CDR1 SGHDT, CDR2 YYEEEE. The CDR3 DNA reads TGTGCCAGCAGCCCTGGGACAGGGGGGGTATATAACTATGGCTACACCTTC. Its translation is CASSPGTGGVYNYGYTF.

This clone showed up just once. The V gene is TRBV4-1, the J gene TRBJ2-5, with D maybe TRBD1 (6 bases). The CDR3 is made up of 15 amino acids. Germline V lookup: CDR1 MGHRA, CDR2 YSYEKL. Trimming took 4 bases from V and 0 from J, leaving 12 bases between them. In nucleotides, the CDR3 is TGCGCCAGCAGCCCTACCCACAGGGACCAAGAGACCCAGTACTTC. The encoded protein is CASSPTHRDQETQYF.

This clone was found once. The CDR3 reads CASSIKVTIQETQYF. The DNA for the CDR3 is TGTGCCAGTAGTATTAAAGTGACTATCCAAGAGACCCAGTACTTC. J is TRBJ2-5 and V is TRBV19, with D maybe TRBD2 (5 bases). Trimming took 3 bases from V and 1 from J, leaving 12 bases between them. Germline V gene lookup returns CDR1 LNHDA and CDR2 SQIVND (reference sequence). The CDR3 sequence is 15 residues long.

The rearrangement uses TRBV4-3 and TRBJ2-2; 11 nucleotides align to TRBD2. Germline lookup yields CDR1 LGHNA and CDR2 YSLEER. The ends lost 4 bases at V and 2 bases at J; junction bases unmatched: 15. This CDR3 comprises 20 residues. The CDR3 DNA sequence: TGCGCCAGCAGCCGAGAATGGAGAATAGCGGGAGGGGTAAACACCGGGGAGCTGTTTTTT. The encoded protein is CASSREWRIAGGVNTGELFF.

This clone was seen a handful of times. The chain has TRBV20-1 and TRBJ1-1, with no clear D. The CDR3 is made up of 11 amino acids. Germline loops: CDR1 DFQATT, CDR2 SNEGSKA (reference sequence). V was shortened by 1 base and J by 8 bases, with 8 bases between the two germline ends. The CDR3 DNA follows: TGCAGTGCTAGAGGGCGGATCGAAGCTTTCTTT. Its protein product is CSARGRIEAFF.

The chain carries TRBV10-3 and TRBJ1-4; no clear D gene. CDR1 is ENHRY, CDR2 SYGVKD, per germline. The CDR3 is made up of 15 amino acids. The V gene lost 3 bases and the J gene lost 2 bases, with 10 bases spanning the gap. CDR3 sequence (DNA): TGTGCCATCAGTGAAGGAGGGAAGACTAATGAAAAACTGTTTTTT. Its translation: CAISEGGKTNEKLFF.

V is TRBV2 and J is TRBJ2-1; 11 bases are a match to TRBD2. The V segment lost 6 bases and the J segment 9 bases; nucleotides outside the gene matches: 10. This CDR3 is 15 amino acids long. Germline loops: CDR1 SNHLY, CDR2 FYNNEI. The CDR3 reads CASSPTSGRDGEQFF. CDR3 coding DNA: TGTGCCAGCAGCCCTACTAGCGGGAGAGACGGTGAGCAGTTCTTC.

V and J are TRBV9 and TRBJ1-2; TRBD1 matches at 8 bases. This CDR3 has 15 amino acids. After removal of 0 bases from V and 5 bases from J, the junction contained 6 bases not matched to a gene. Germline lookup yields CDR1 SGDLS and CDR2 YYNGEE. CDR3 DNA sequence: TGTGCCAGCAGCGTAGGTGGGACAGGATCGTATGGCTACACCTTC. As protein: CASSVGGTGSYGYTF.

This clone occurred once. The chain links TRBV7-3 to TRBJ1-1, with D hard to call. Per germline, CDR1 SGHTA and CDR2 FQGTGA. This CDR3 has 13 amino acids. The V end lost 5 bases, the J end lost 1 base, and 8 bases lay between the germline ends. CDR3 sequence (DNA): TGTGCCAGCAGCAAAGACACGAACACTGAAGCTTTCTTT. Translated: CASSKDTNTEAFF. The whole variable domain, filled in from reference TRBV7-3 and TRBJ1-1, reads GAGVSQTPSNKVTEKGKYVELRCDPISGHTALYWYRQSLGQGPEFLIYFQGTGAADDSGLPNDRFFAVRPEGSVSTLKIQRTERGDSAVYLCASSKDTNTEAFFGQGTRLTVV.

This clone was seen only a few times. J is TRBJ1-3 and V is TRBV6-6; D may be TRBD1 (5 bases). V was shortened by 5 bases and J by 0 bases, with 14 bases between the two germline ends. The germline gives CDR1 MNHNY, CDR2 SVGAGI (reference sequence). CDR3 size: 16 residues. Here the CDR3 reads CASSTGLKSSGNTIYF. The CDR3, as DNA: TGTGCCAGCAGTACGGGACTCAAGAGCTCTGGAAACACCATATATTTT.